This is a list of T cell receptor beta chains from one sample in a study of control samples from healthy donors and cancer patients. Clones were sequenced by immunoSEQ multiplex PCR, and TCRdb holds only the in-frame ones, with some missing. The repertoire has around 80,000 clones, 94% of them found once; the top ten carry over 2.5%. Sequenced sample: blood. All receptors come from a young woman in good health. CDR3s include the opening cysteine and the closing phenylalanine or tryptophan. A D gene is named only where the DNA matches it firmly. Clone size appears in some rows only: once, few, many, or a class for an expanded clone.

D gene: .
clone size: .
J gene: TRBJ1-2
V gene: TRBV14
CDR3 length: 13
CDR3 DNA: TGTGCCAGCAGCCAAGGGACAGTACAAGGCTACACCTTC
CDR3 protein: CASSQGTVQGYTF

D gene: .
clone size: .
J gene: TRBJ2-2
V gene: TRBV2
CDR3 length: 15
CDR3 DNA: TGTGCCAGCAGTGAATTCTTATCGGGGACCGGGGAGCTGTTTTTT
CDR3 protein: CASSEFLSGTGELFF

D gene: .
clone size: .
J gene: TRBJ1-1
V gene: TRBV13
CDR3 length: 16
CDR3 DNA: TGTGCCAGCAGCCCCGCGATTGAGGGACCGGACACTGAAGCTTTCTTT
CDR3 protein: CASSPAIEGPDTEAFF

D gene: .
clone size: once
J gene: TRBJ1-2
V gene: TRBV7-2
CDR3 length: 14
CDR3 DNA: TGTGCCAGCAGCTTAGCGTTCACTAACTATGGCTACACCTTC
CDR3 protein: CASSLAFTNYGYTF

D gene: TRBD1
clone size: .
J gene: TRBJ1-5
V gene: TRBV7-2
CDR3 length: 15
CDR3 DNA: TGTGCCAGCAGCTTAGAGTACAGGGGCGGTCAGCCCCAGCATTTT
CDR3 protein: CASSLEYRGGQPQHF

D gene: .
clone size: .
J gene: TRBJ1-5
V gene: TRBV7-9
CDR3 length: 13
CDR3 DNA: TGTGCCAGCAGCAATGGTTGGAATCAGCCCCAGCATTTT
CDR3 protein: CASSNGWNQPQHF

D gene: TRBD2
clone size: .
J gene: TRBJ2-1
V gene: TRBV4-1
CDR3 length: 14
CDR3 DNA: TGCGCCAGCAGCCAAGTCGGACTAGCGAATGAGCAGTTCTTC
CDR3 protein: CASSQVGLANEQFF

D gene: .
clone size: .
J gene: TRBJ1-1
V gene: TRBV6-5
CDR3 length: 15
CDR3 DNA: TGTGCCAGCAGTTACTCGAGGCGGGTGAACACTGAAGCTTTCTTT
CDR3 protein: CASSYSRRVNTEAFF

D gene: TRBD2
clone size: .
J gene: TRBJ2-1
V gene: TRBV7-9
CDR3 length: 16
CDR3 DNA: TGTGCCAGCAGCCCCGTGAAGCGGGGTATGCCCAATGAGCAGTTCTTC
CDR3 protein: CASSPVKRGMPNEQFF

D gene: .
clone size: .
J gene: TRBJ1-2
V gene: TRBV7-8
CDR3 length: 14
CDR3 DNA: TGTGCCAGCAGCTTAATTGATGCGAACTATGGCTACACCTTC
CDR3 protein: CASSLIDANYGYTF

D gene: .
clone size: .
J gene: TRBJ2-3
V gene: TRBV5-1
CDR3 length: 15
CDR3 DNA: TGCGCCAGCAGCTGGGGGATTAGTAGCACAGATACGCAGTATTTT
CDR3 protein: CASSWGISSTDTQYF

D gene: TRBD1
clone size: .
J gene: TRBJ1-6
V gene: TRBV7-8
CDR3 length: 16
CDR3 DNA: TGTGCCAGCAGCACGCCGGGACAGGGTAATAATTCACCCCTCCACTTT
CDR3 protein: CASSTPGQGNNSPLHF

D gene: .
clone size: .
J gene: TRBJ1-1
V gene: TRBV7-8
CDR3 length: 14
CDR3 DNA: TGTGCCAGCAGCTATGTCCGAGTAAGCACTGAAGCTTTCTTT
CDR3 protein: CASSYVRVSTEAFF

D gene: .
clone size: .
J gene: TRBJ1-1
V gene: TRBV2
CDR3 length: 15
CDR3 DNA: TGTGCCAGGGACAAGGGAGTGTTGAGGAGCACTGAAGCTTTCTTT
CDR3 protein: CARDKGVLRSTEAFF

D gene: .
clone size: .
J gene: TRBJ2-3
V gene: TRBV28
CDR3 length: 12
CDR3 DNA: TGTGCCAGCAGTTCCGACCCAAAGCAGCAGTATTTT
CDR3 protein: CASSSDPKQQYF

D gene: .
clone size: once
J gene: TRBJ1-2
V gene: TRBV6-6
CDR3 length: 14
CDR3 DNA: TGTGCCAGCAGCCAGGGGCCAGACAGGAATGGCTACACCTTC
CDR3 protein: CASSQGPDRNGYTF

D gene: .
clone size: .
J gene: TRBJ2-2
V gene: TRBV5-5
CDR3 length: 15
CDR3 DNA: TGTGCCAGCAGCTTGTGGGAAGGCGGAACCGGGGAGCTGTTTTTT
CDR3 protein: CASSLWEGGTGELFF

D gene: .
clone size: .
J gene: TRBJ1-3
V gene: TRBV6-6
CDR3 length: 15
CDR3 DNA: TGTGCCAGCAGTCAAGGGGTTAGCTCTGGAAACACCATATATTTT
CDR3 protein: CASSQGVSSGNTIYF

D gene: .
clone size: once
J gene: TRBJ1-2
V gene: TRBV20-1
CDR3 length: 11
CDR3 DNA: TGCAGTGCTAGATCGGGGTATGGCTACACCTTC
CDR3 protein: CSARSGYGYTF

D gene: .
clone size: .
J gene: TRBJ2-1
V gene: TRBV30
CDR3 length: 12
CDR3 DNA: TGTGCCTGGAGTGTACTGAGGGCTGAGCAGTTCTTC
CDR3 protein: CAWSVLRAEQFF

D gene: .
clone size: once
J gene: TRBJ1-2
V gene: TRBV7-9
CDR3 length: 14
CDR3 DNA: TGTGCCAGCAGCGACGTGGGGGGGAACTATGGCTACACCTTC
CDR3 protein: CASSDVGGNYGYTF

D gene: .
clone size: .
J gene: TRBJ1-1
V gene: TRBV21-1
CDR3 length: 17
CDR3 DNA: TGTGCCAGCAGCACCTCTTTACGGGACAGGGCTAACACTGAAGCTTTCTTT
CDR3 protein: CASSTSLRDRANTEAFF